Presented here are 7 T cell receptor beta chains from one specimen sequenced in a study of blood T cell repertoires in COVID-19. The method was immunoSEQ multiplex PCR; TCRdb's version includes in-frame clones alone and lacks a portion of them. The repertoire includes approximately 150,000 clones, around 90% of them detected once, and 3.5% to 4.5% sits in the top ten. The sequencing sample was made of PBMCs or T cells enriched from blood (not recorded which). The receptor source for this set is a woman in her 40s who had been exposed to COVID-19.

V and J are TRBV5-5 and TRBJ2-1; D remains ambiguous. This CDR3 region has 12 residues. CDR1 is SGHKS, CDR2 YYEKEE, per germline (reference sequence). V gave up 0 bases and J gave up 10 bases, with 8 bases separating them. The chain's CDR3 is CASSLGPSEQFF. DNA of the CDR3: TGTGCCAGCAGCTTGGGGCCGTCGGAGCAGTTCTTC.

A word on this clone: Other DNA sequences in the same sample also yield this CDR3. The chain recombines TRBV29-1 with TRBJ1-6; 9 bases align to TRBD1. CDR1 and CDR2 (germline): SQVTM, ANQGSEA. V gave up 7 bases and J gave up 6 bases; unmatched junction bases: 4. The CDR3 spans 13 residues. The CDR3 here is CSAGQGLNSPLHF. As DNA, the CDR3 is TGCAGCGCCGGACAGGGGCTTAATTCACCCCTCCACTTT.

This rearrangement joins TRBV24-1 to TRBJ2-2; 12 nucleotides align to TRBD2. Germline CDR1 and CDR2: KGHDR and SFDVKD. This CDR3 region has 15 residues. The V segment lost 3 bases and the J segment 5 bases; nucleotides outside the gene matches: 0. CDR3 protein: CATSDTSGRTGELFF. The CDR3 DNA sequence: TGTGCCACCAGTGATACTAGCGGGAGGACCGGGGAGCTGTTTTTT.

This chain uses TRBV7-6 with TRBJ1-3; tentatively, D is TRBD1 (5 bases). This CDR3 contains 17 residues. Germline assignment: CDR1 SGHVS and CDR2 FNYEAQ. Trimming cost V 1 base and J 0 bases, with 13 bases left between them. The CDR3 bases are TGTGCCAGCAGCTTAGAGGGGTTGGGGCCCTCTGGAAACACCATATATTTT. It translates to CASSLEGLGPSGNTIYF.

The CDR3 region is CASSYPTGGYTF. In nucleotides, the CDR3 is TGTGCCAGCAGTTATCCTACAGGAGGCTACACCTTC. The chain uses TRBV6-2 or TRBV6-3 and TRBJ1-2; D is perhaps TRBD1 (5 bases). With 3 bases removed from V and 8 bases from J, the gap between germline ends came to 10 bases. The CDR3 contains 12 residues. The V gene's germline CDR1 is MNHEY and CDR2 SVGEGT.

J is TRBJ2-3 and V is TRBV21-1; the D call in the table, TRBD1, was not verified against the DNA. TRBV21-1 is noted as a pseudogene. The CDR3 consists of 16 residues. The CDR3 region has the DNA TGTGCCAGCACTACCGTGGGACAGATACGCACAGATACGCAGTATTTT. Translation gives CASTTVGQIRTDTQYF.

This sequence joins TRBV7-2 and TRBJ2-4; D may be TRBD1 (6 bases). There are 17 residues in the CDR3. Germline CDR1 reads SGHTA; CDR2 reads FQGNSA. V shed 5 bases and J shed 3 bases, with 20 bases lying between them. This CDR3 is CASSEKGVKIDKNIQYF. CDR3 bases: TGTGCCAGCAGCGAGAAGGGGGTAAAAATAGACAAAAACATTCAGTACTTC.